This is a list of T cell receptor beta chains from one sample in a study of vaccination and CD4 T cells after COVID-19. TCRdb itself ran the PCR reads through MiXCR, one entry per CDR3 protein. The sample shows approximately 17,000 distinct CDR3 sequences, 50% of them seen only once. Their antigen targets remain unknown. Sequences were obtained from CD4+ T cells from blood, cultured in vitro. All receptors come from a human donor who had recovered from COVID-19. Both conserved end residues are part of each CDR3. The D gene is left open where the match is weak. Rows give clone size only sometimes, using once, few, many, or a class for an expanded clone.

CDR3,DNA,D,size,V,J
CSARDLRVGQPQHF,TGCAGTGCTAGAGATCTGAGGGTGGGACAGCCCCAGCATTTT,NA,NA,TRBV20-1,TRBJ1-5
CAWSGGAYEQYF,TGTGCCTGGAGTGGGGGGGCCTACGAGCAGTACTTC,NA,once,TRBV30,TRBJ2-7
CASSQRPPKLAADTQYF,TGCGCCAGCAGCCAGAGACCGCCGAAACTAGCGGCAGATACGCAGTATTTT,TRBD2,NA,TRBV4-1,TRBJ2-3
CASSSTTYYEQYF,TGTGCCAGCAGCTCGACTACCTACTACGAGCAGTACTTC,NA,few,TRBV7-8,TRBJ2-7
CASSNRGGINTEAFF,TGTGCCAGCAGTAACCGGGGGGGAATTAACACTGAAGCTTTCTTT,NA,NA,TRBV6-1,TRBJ1-1
CASSLGSYGHTF,TGTGCCAGCAGTTTGGGCAGCTATGGCCACACCTTC,NA,NA,TRBV12-3/TRBV12-4,TRBJ1-2
CASSFSGRFYEQFF,TGTGCCAGCAGTTTTAGCGGGAGGTTCTATGAGCAGTTCTTC,TRBD2,once,TRBV12-3/TRBV12-4,TRBJ2-1
CASRRQGRNQPQHF,TGTGCCAGCAGAAGACAGGGTAGGAATCAGCCCCAGCATTTT,TRBD1,few,TRBV6-1,TRBJ1-5
CASSPDRGKYIANYGYTF,TGTGCCAGTAGTCCGGACAGGGGCAAATACATAGCTAACTATGGCTACACCTTC,TRBD1,NA,TRBV19,TRBJ1-2
CASSGLAGIETQYF,TGTGCCAGCAGCGGACTAGCGGGAATCGAGACCCAGTACTTC,TRBD2,few,TRBV2,TRBJ2-5
CASSQGVATNEKLFF,TGTGCCAGCAGTCAGGGGGTTGCAACTAATGAAAAACTGTTTTTT,TRBD1,NA,TRBV27,TRBJ1-4
CASSRVGLTDTQYF,TGTGCCAGCAGCCGCGTGGGCCTCACAGATACGCAGTATTTT,NA,NA,TRBV11-3,TRBJ2-3
CASSDQGSGNTIYF,TGTGCCAGCAGCGACCAGGGGTCTGGAAACACCATATATTTT,NA,NA,TRBV7-3,TRBJ1-3
CASSLIAGMNTGELFF,TGTGCCAGCAGCTTAATCGCGGGGATGAACACCGGGGAGCTGTTTTTT,NA,NA,TRBV7-9,TRBJ2-2
CASSPPQGLGTDTQYF,TGTGCCAGCAGTCCCCCACAGGGTTTAGGCACAGATACGCAGTATTTT,NA,NA,TRBV12-3/TRBV12-4,TRBJ2-3
CSASGGSSTDTQYF,TGCAGTGCTTCGGGAGGCTCTAGCACAGATACGCAGTATTTT,TRBD2,NA,TRBV20-1,TRBJ2-3
CASSPNPGGHYTF,TGTGCCAGCAGCCCCAACCCGGGAGGACACTACACCTTC,NA,NA,TRBV7-2,TRBJ1-2
CASSYGSLPNTEAFF,TGTGCCAGCAGTTACGGCAGTCTTCCGAACACTGAAGCTTTCTTT,NA,NA,TRBV6-2/TRBV6-3,TRBJ1-1
CSARRGQGVTEQYF,TGCAGTGCTAGGCGAGGACAGGGGGTCACCGAGCAGTACTTC,TRBD1,NA,TRBV20-1,TRBJ2-7
CATSRGPPPETQYF,TGTGCCACCAGCAGGGGACCGCCCCCAGAGACCCAGTACTTC,NA,few,TRBV15,TRBJ2-5
CASSLTGPVGGYTF,TGTGCCAGCAGTTTAACCGGGCCAGTTGGGGGCTACACCTTC,NA,NA,TRBV12-3/TRBV12-4,TRBJ1-2
CASSSLGLAGLEGNTDTQYF,TGTGCCAGCAGTTCTCTCGGACTAGCGGGTTTGGAGGGGAACACAGATACGCAGTATTTT,TRBD2,NA,TRBV6-2/TRBV6-3,TRBJ2-3
CASKSTVNTEAFF,TGTGCCAGCAAGTCCACAGTGAACACTGAAGCTTTCTTT,NA,few,TRBV7-3,TRBJ1-1
CASSFWGNSYEQYF,TGTGCCAGCAGTTTTTGGGGGAACTCCTACGAGCAGTACTTC,NA,NA,TRBV27,TRBJ2-7
CSAREIGGYTEAFF,TGCAGTGCTAGAGAGATAGGGGGGTACACTGAAGCTTTCTTT,NA,few,TRBV20-1,TRBJ1-1
CASSPGPLAEQYF,TGTGCCAGCAGCCCAGGTCCCCTTGCTGAGCAGTACTTC,NA,NA,TRBV11-3,TRBJ2-7
CASSPDRGEKLFF,TGTGCCAGCAGCCCTGACAGGGGTGAAAAACTGTTTTTT,TRBD1,NA,TRBV7-2,TRBJ1-4
CASSRESGEDGYTF,TGTGCCAGCAGCCGCGAATCCGGAGAGGATGGCTACACCTTC,NA,few,TRBV7-9,TRBJ1-2
CASSEYHGDNSYEQYF,TGTGCCAGCAGTGAGTATCACGGAGACAACTCCTACGAGCAGTACTTC,NA,NA,TRBV6-1,TRBJ2-7
CATSSRRGLAGVEQFF,TGTGCCACCAGCAGCCGTCGGGGACTAGCGGGAGTTGAGCAGTTCTTC,TRBD2,few,TRBV15,TRBJ2-1
CATGSDSLGNQPQHF,TGTGCCACCGGATCAGACAGCTTGGGCAATCAGCCCCAGCATTTT,NA,few,TRBV2,TRBJ1-5
CASTYRRQLYTGELFF,TGTGCCAGCACCTACCGACGACAGTTATACACCGGGGAGCTGTTTTTT,NA,once,TRBV6-2/TRBV6-3,TRBJ2-2
CASSPGGRPDTQYF,TGTGCCAGCAGTCCAGGGGGCCGGCCAGATACGCAGTATTTT,TRBD1,NA,TRBV12-3/TRBV12-4,TRBJ2-3
CASRLGRDREKETQYF,TGTGCAAGTCGCTTAGGCCGGGACAGGGAAAAAGAGACCCAGTACTTC,NA,NA,TRBV12-2,TRBJ2-5
CASIYPPGVGYTF,TGTGCCAGCATCTACCCTCCAGGGGTTGGCTACACCTTC,NA,NA,TRBV7-6,TRBJ1-2
CASSDRRSQETQYF,TGTGCCAGCAGTGATCGTCGCAGCCAAGAGACCCAGTACTTC,NA,NA,TRBV2,TRBJ2-5
CASTPNGDGAEAFF,TGTGCCAGCACCCCGAACGGGGATGGGGCTGAAGCTTTCTTT,NA,NA,TRBV18,TRBJ1-1
CATSDFSDRGGYTF,TGTGCCACCAGTGATTTTAGCGACAGAGGTGGCTACACCTTC,NA,NA,TRBV24-1,TRBJ1-2
CASSFSLETQYF,TGTGCCAGCAGTTTTAGTTTAGAGACCCAGTACTTC,NA,NA,TRBV12-3/TRBV12-4,TRBJ2-5
CASSRVTYTDTQYF,TGTGCCAGTAGTAGGGTAACTTACACAGATACGCAGTATTTT,NA,NA,TRBV19,TRBJ2-3
CASSSPHGEVTGELFF,TGCGCCAGCAGCTCCCCCCATGGGGAGGTCACCGGGGAGCTGTTTTTT,NA,NA,TRBV5-1,TRBJ2-2
CSARVGNTGELFF,TGCAGTGCTAGAGTGGGGAACACCGGGGAGCTGTTTTTT,NA,NA,TRBV20-1,TRBJ2-2
CASRPGQGGIGTEAFF,TGTGCCAGCAGACCGGGACAGGGGGGGATAGGCACTGAAGCTTTCTTT,TRBD1,once,TRBV3-1,TRBJ1-1
CASSLDGSSYNEQFF,TGTGCCAGCAGCTTAGACGGCAGCTCCTACAATGAGCAGTTCTTC,NA,NA,TRBV7-8,TRBJ2-1
CASSSRGNTIYF,TGTGCCAGCAGCTCCCGGGGAAACACCATATATTTT,NA,NA,TRBV5-8,TRBJ1-3
CASAPREGLDTGELFF,TGTGCCAGCGCCCCACGGGAGGGCCTGGACACCGGGGAGCTGTTTTTT,TRBD2,NA,TRBV6-1,TRBJ2-2
CASQTDREDQPQHF,TGTGCCAGTCAAACCGACAGGGAGGATCAGCCCCAGCATTTT,TRBD1,NA,TRBV19,TRBJ1-5
CSARDLTRSYNEQFF,TGCAGTGCTAGAGATTTGACTAGATCCTACAATGAGCAGTTCTTC,NA,NA,TRBV20-1,TRBJ2-1
CASSPPGLAGGPNEQFF,TGTGCCAGCTCACCACCGGGACTAGCGGGAGGGCCTAATGAGCAGTTCTTC,TRBD2,NA,TRBV18,TRBJ2-1
CASIGGITGANVLTF,TGTGCCAGCATTGGGGGTATCACTGGGGCCAACGTCCTGACTTTC,NA,NA,TRBV2,TRBJ2-6
CASILGTSEIDTQYF,TGTGCCAGCATCTTGGGGACTAGCGAGATTGATACGCAGTATTTT,TRBD2,few,TRBV7-2,TRBJ2-3
CAISDHQDTQYF,TGTGCCATCAGTGACCATCAGGATACGCAGTATTTT,NA,NA,TRBV10-3,TRBJ2-3
CASSKSPLRGGGCGYTF,TGTGCCAGCAGCAAAAGCCCCTTAAGGGGAGGGGGTTGTGGCTACACCTTC,NA,NA,TRBV21-1,TRBJ1-2
CSATRQGRGLYSNQPQHF,TGCAGTGCTACCCGACAGGGGAGGGGGCTTTATAGCAATCAGCCCCAGCATTTT,TRBD1,few,TRBV20-1,TRBJ1-5